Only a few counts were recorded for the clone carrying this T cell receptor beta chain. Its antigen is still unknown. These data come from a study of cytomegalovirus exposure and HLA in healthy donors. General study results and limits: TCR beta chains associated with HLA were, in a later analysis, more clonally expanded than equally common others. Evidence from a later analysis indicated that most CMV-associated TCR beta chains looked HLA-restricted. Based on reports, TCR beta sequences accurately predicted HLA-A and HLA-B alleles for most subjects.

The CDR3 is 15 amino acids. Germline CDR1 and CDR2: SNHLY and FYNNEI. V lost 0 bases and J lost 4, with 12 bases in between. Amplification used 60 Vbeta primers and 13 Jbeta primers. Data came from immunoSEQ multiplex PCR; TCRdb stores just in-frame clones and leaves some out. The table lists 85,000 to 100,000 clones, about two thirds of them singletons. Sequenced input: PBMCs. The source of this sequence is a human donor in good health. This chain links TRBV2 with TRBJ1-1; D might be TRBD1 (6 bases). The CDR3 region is CASSEARGASTEAFF. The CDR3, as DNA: TGTGCCAGCAGTGAAGCCAGGGGCGCATCCACTGAAGCTTTCTTT.